These 5 T cell receptor beta chains share one sample of origin, sequenced in a study of blood T cell repertoires in COVID-19. TCRdb keeps only in-frame clones here, not all; method: immunoSEQ multiplex PCR. The top ten hold 0.7% of the sample, which has approximately 470,000 clones, roughly 87% seen once. Sequencing input: PBMCs or T cells enriched from blood (not recorded which). The receptors were sampled from a young woman who had recovered from COVID-19.

J is TRBJ1-1 and V is TRBV7-8, with 12 bases that match TRBD1. V was pared by 4 bases and J by 5 bases, with 8 bases of the junction left unmatched. The CDR3 has 16 residues. Germline CDR1 SGHVS, CDR2 FQNEAQ. For the CDR3, the DNA is TGTGCCAGCAGCTGGGGGACAGGGGGCGTTAAGACTGAAGCTTTCTTT. Translating gives CASSWGTGGVKTEAFF.

The J gene is TRBJ2-5, the V gene TRBV5-8; 9 nucleotides align to TRBD1. Per the germline V gene, CDR1 is SGHTS and CDR2 is YDEGEE. The CDR3 extends over 13 amino acids. Trimming removed 4 bases from V and 11 bases from J; junction bases left unmatched: 9. The chain's CDR3 is CASSPARDRDQYF. In DNA, the CDR3 is TGTGCCAGCAGCCCCGCCCGGGACAGGGATCAGTACTTC.

The J gene is TRBJ1-4, the V gene TRBV25-1; D is ambiguous. With 3 bases removed from V and 4 bases from J, the gap between germline ends came to 9 bases. This CDR3 has 14 amino acids. Germline V gene lookup returns CDR1 MGHDK and CDR2 SYGVNS. The CDR3 spells CASSDQAVNEKLFF. The CDR3 nucleotides read TGTGCCAGCAGTGATCAAGCTGTTAATGAAAAACTGTTTTTT.

This chain connects TRBV30 to TRBJ1-1; tentatively, D is TRBD1 (6 bases). CDR3 size: 15 residues. Germline V gene lookup returns CDR1 GTSNPN and CDR2 SVGIG (reference sequence). Trimming took 2 bases from V and 4 from J, leaving 17 bases between them. CDR3 DNA: TGTGCCTGGAGTAAGGGGGGGCAGCCCGGCACTGAAGCTTTCTTT. It translates to CAWSKGGQPGTEAFF.

This clone came up a few times. V and J are TRBV10-2 and TRBJ1-2; D not resolved. With 2 bases removed from V and 0 bases from J, the gap between germline ends came to 13 bases. The CDR3 loop spans 16 amino acids. Germline CDR1 WSHSY, CDR2 SAAADI. The CDR3 loop is CASSELVVRPNYGYTF. The CDR3 region has the DNA TGCGCCAGCAGTGAGCTAGTGGTTCGGCCTAACTATGGCTACACCTTC.